The 13 T cell receptor beta chains below come from one sample, sequenced in a study of metastatic and nonmetastatic thyroid tumors. MiXCR reprocessed the PCR reads for TCRdb. Counted here are about 18,000 clones, more than 20% occurring once; the ten biggest clones make up about 10%. No patient received treatment before thyroid surgery. Sample: adjacent normal tissue. These receptor sequences come from a female donor with papillary thyroid cancer or a benign thyroid nodule (not recorded which). Some clones in this sample may be carry-over from other donors' samples.

A few counts support this clone. The V call is TRBV18, the J call TRBJ1-1; no reliable D call. V dropped 2 bases and J dropped 6 bases, with 16 bases sitting between them. The CDR3 runs to 15 residues. CDR1 KGHSH and CDR2 LQKENI come from the germline V gene. CDR3 in amino acids: CASSPGHGIEAEAFF. The CDR3 DNA sequence: TGTGCCAGCTCACCAGGTCACGGAATCGAGGCTGAAGCTTTCTTT.

This clone has a count of ten or more. This chain uses TRBV7-9 with TRBJ2-1; 8 bases line up with TRBD1. The CDR3 has 12 amino acids. Germline CDR1 SEHNR, CDR2 FQNEAQ (reference sequence). V dropped 3 bases and J dropped 13; count of bases not matched to a gene: 5. The CDR3 bases are TGTGCCAGCAGCTTCGACAGGGGCGGACAGTTCTTC. It is translated as CASSFDRGGQFF.

This chain joins TRBV10-1 and TRBJ2-3, with D perhaps TRBD2 (5 bases). The V and J ends lost 2 bases and 7 bases respectively, with 7 bases between them. The CDR3 covers 12 residues. Germline CDR1 is WNHNN and CDR2 is SYGVQD (reference sequence). In DNA, the CDR3 is TGCGCCAGCAGTGAGGGGGAGCATACGCAGTATTTT. This encodes CASSEGEHTQYF.

This clone was detected many times. Here the CDR3 reads CASSLERGWGDTQYF. The CDR3, as DNA: TGCGCCAGCAGCTTGGAGCGGGGGTGGGGAGATACGCAGTATTTT. The chain has TRBV5-1 and TRBJ2-3; the match to TRBD2 covers 8 bases. CDR3 length: 15 amino acids. V lost 0 bases to trimming and J lost 5 bases; unmatched junction nucleotides: 5. In germline, CDR1 is SGHRS, CDR2 YFSETQ.

The chain employs TRBV6-5 and TRBJ1-2; 9 nucleotides match TRBD1. From germline, CDR1 is MNHEY and CDR2 SVGAGI. The CDR3 is 14 amino acids. After removal of 2 bases from V and 7 bases from J, the junction contained 5 bases not matched to a gene. The CDR3: CASSYLGQGLGYTF. CDR3 in DNA: TGTGCCAGCAGTTACCTAGGACAGGGGCTTGGCTACACCTTC.

This clone was counted only a few times. This chain links TRBV28 with TRBJ2-3; TRBD1 matches 9 bases. This CDR3 has 15 amino acids. Trimming cost V 10 bases and J 6 bases; bases outside gene matches: 14. The germline V gene encodes CDR1 MDHEN and CDR2 SYDVKM. This CDR3 reads CATVDRGSYQDTQYF. CDR3 DNA: TGTGCCACTGTCGACAGGGGGAGCTACCAGGATACGCAGTATTTT.

This clone was seen more than once but under ten times. The chain is built from TRBV11-3 and TRBJ2-7; D unclear. The CDR3 spans 15 residues. V dropped 0 bases and J dropped 0 bases, with 9 bases sitting between them. Germline CDR1 and CDR2: SGHNT and YENEEA. The CDR3 nucleotides are TGTGCCAGCAGCTTAGAATTTGGCCGCTCCTACGAGCAGTACTTC. It is translated as CASSLEFGRSYEQYF.

This clone was seen more than once but under ten times. This sequence joins TRBV6-1 and TRBJ2-3; 8 nucleotides align to TRBD2. In germline, CDR1 is MNHNS, CDR2 SASEGT. There are 14 residues in the CDR3. V was pared by 3 bases and J by 1 base, with 0 bases of the junction left unmatched. CDR3 in amino acids: CASSERGGTDTQYF. The CDR3 coding sequence is TGTGCCAGCAGTGAGCGGGGGGGCACAGATACGCAGTATTTT.

The chain uses TRBV7-9 and TRBJ2-1; D uncertain. Deletions cut 0 bases from V and 5 bases from J, with 8 bases between. CDR1 is SEHNR, CDR2 FQNEAQ, per germline (reference sequence). This CDR3 comprises 14 residues. CDR3 DNA: TGTGCCAGCAGCTTAGCTATGGGGAACAATGAGCAGTTCTTC. Protein sequence: CASSLAMGNNEQFF.

The chain employs TRBV6-2 or TRBV6-3 and TRBJ1-2, with a weak D call TRBD1 (6 bases). The CDR3 runs 15 residues. Per germline, CDR1 MNHEY and CDR2 SVGEGT. V shed 4 bases and J shed 7 bases, with 19 bases lying between them. The CDR3 DNA reads TGTGCCAGCAGTTCTGGTGGGACGGGGGCGCTTGGCTACACCTTC. Translated, it gives CASSSGGTGALGYTF.

Remarks on this clone: The same CDR3 can be traced to other DNA sequences in this sample. CDR3: CASSFQGLLEQFF. The CDR3 nucleotides are TGTGCCAGCAGTTTTCAGGGTCTGCTTGAGCAGTTCTTC. This rearrangement joins TRBV28 to TRBJ2-1; D is perhaps TRBD1 (5 bases). The V end lost 3 bases, the J end lost 9 bases, and 12 bases lay between the germline ends. CDR3 length: 13 amino acids. CDR1 and CDR2 (germline): MDHEN, SYDVKM.

This clone was observed a handful of times. The chain joins TRBV6-1 to TRBJ1-6; D not resolved. Germline V lookup: CDR1 MNHNS, CDR2 SASEGT. The CDR3 has 17 amino acids. Trimming left V 7 bases short and J 9 bases short, with 25 bases between. The CDR3 coding sequence is TGTGCCAGCACCGATGATTTCAGTGGTGGATCAGGTTCACCCCTCCACTTT. This gives the protein CASTDDFSGGSGSPLHF.

This clone has a handful of counts. The chain joins TRBV2 to TRBJ2-6; a weak D match, TRBD2 (6 bases). Germline loops: CDR1 SNHLY, CDR2 FYNNEI. V was trimmed by 7 bases and J by 0 bases, leaving 19 bases between them. This CDR3 comprises 18 residues. CDR3 amino acids: CASTRGRDAYSGANVLTF. The CDR3 bases are TGTGCCAGCACCAGAGGGCGGGACGCTTACTCTGGGGCCAACGTCCTGACTTTC.